The source of this T cell receptor beta chain is a study of blood T cell repertoires in COVID-19. Study-wide background: Acute and convalescent COVID-19 samples came from the United States, Italy and Spain. Sources were T cells, B-cell-depleted T cells, or PBMCs; the material itself was cDNA or gDNA.

This clone has only a few counts. TCRdb's table, derived via immunoSEQ multiplex PCR, lists solely in-frame clones and lacks some. Of 150,000 or so clones in the sample, roughly four fifths were seen once. V dropped 0 bases and J dropped 7 bases, with 10 bases sitting between them. Germline V gene data show CDR1 as SGHRS and CDR2 as YFSETQ. The CDR3 is 14 amino acids. The chain joins TRBV5-1 to TRBJ1-4, with D possibly being TRBD1 (5 bases). This receptor was identified in a woman older than 75 with acute or convalescent COVID-19. The sample taken for sequencing was peripheral blood. In DNA, the CDR3 is TGCGCCAGCAGCTTGGACAGGTATTCTGAAAAACTGTTTTTT. Protein product: CASSLDRYSEKLFF.